These T cell receptor beta chains were read from a single sample in a study of T cells after yellow fever vaccination. TCRdb reprocessed the 5' RACE reads with MiXCR, giving one entry per CDR3 protein. Of under 400,000 distinct CDR3 sequences listed, 9.5% to 15% are singletons. Sequences were derived from CD4+ T cells sorted from PBMCs, sampled 15 days after the yellow fever booster vaccination. The receptors here all came from a man aged 18 to 30 who received the YFV17D yellow fever vaccine. Each CDR3 is given with its conserved first and last residue.

J gene | V gene | CDR3 protein
TRBJ2-3 | TRBV5-1 | CASSAGDRSSTDTQYF
TRBJ2-3 | TRBV5-1 | CASSLQGTVGTDTQYF
TRBJ1-1 | TRBV7-9 | CAAEAWGGEAFF
TRBJ1-4 | TRBV4-1 | CASSRTGEKLFF
TRBJ2-6 | TRBV6-4 | CASSDSNSGANVLTF
TRBJ2-1 | TRBV6-5 | CASSYSPAGLSYNEQFF
TRBJ1-5 | TRBV6-2/TRBV6-3 | CASRLQHF
TRBJ1-4 | TRBV12-3/TRBV12-4 | CASSFYGGGAEKLFF
TRBJ2-3 | TRBV19 | CASRSPGIDTQYF
TRBJ1-2 | TRBV7-8 | CASSSGRFYGYTF
TRBJ1-2 | TRBV20-1 | CSAKGQVYGYTF
TRBJ2-2 | TRBV7-2 | CASGIAEVLNTGELFF
TRBJ1-5 | TRBV7-9 | CASSLALAGINQPQHF
TRBJ1-1 | TRBV21-1 | CAVQIGRHLNTEAFF
TRBJ2-2 | TRBV20-1 | CSATGLARTGELFF
TRBJ1-5 | TRBV29-1 | CSVGRTSKEPQHF
TRBJ2-1 | TRBV7-6 | CASSISGRTFNEQFF
TRBJ2-7 | TRBV3-1 | CASSQGVLQSTNEQYF
TRBJ2-5 | TRBV12-3/TRBV12-4 | CASSSRTSEETQYF
TRBJ1-6 | TRBV7-2 | CASSLGVQGNSPLHF
TRBJ2-7 | TRBV11-2 | CASSSVVRGGQYF
TRBJ1-2 | TRBV4-3 | CASSHPGTGSNGYNF
TRBJ1-2 | TRBV29-1 | CSASHPDYGYTF
TRBJ2-3 | TRBV5-1 | CASSLQGETDTQYF
TRBJ2-5 | TRBV7-2 | CASRPSGQETQYF
TRBJ2-5 | TRBV11-2 | CASSQGSLETQYF
TRBJ2-1 | TRBV27 | CATRLPPRQFF
TRBJ1-1 | TRBV3-1 | CASSQGPGITEAFF
TRBJ2-5 | TRBV7-2 | CASSRDRGHETQYF
TRBJ1-1 | TRBV9 | CASSGQGGYTEAFF
TRBJ1-5 | TRBV7-2 | CASSLIGAAGESQPQHF
TRBJ2-5 | TRBV24-1 | CATSDSSGGRETQYF
TRBJ1-1 | TRBV7-6 | CASSLTSTGGNPEAFF
TRBJ2-2 | TRBV5-1 | CASSSDYTGELFF
TRBJ1-6 | TRBV5-1 | CASSLTGGESPLHF
TRBJ2-3 | TRBV7-2 | CASTRGGRGVSTDTQYF
TRBJ2-7 | TRBV18 | CASSPSQGSYEQYF
TRBJ2-2 | TRBV6-5 | CASSRQGVGTGELFF
TRBJ2-1 | TRBV7-2 | CASCRDFPFNEQFF
TRBJ1-6 | TRBV27 | CASLPTQGSSPLHF
TRBJ2-1 | TRBV7-2 | CASSLAPSYGYNEQFF
TRBJ1-1 | TRBV4-3 | CASSQEYHNEAFF